Below, 26 T cell receptor beta chains from the same sample are listed, as sequenced in a study of T cell responses to AZD1222 COVID-19 vaccine. Only in-frame clones appear in the TCRdb table, and some are missing; sequencing was by immunoSEQ multiplex PCR. This table has about 91,000 clones, about 88% appearing once. The specimen was peripheral blood, collected on day 0 of AZD1222 vaccination. Receptor source: an adult in good health.

The chain carries TRBV7-2 and TRBJ1-3; no clear D. The germline V gene has CDR1 SGHTA and CDR2 FQGNSA. This CDR3 comprises 15 residues. V was cut by 1 base and J by 0 bases, with 7 bases left in between. CDR3 nucleotide sequence: TGTGCCAGCAGCTTAGGCGGCAACTCTGGAAACACCATATATTTT. The encoded protein is CASSLGGNSGNTIYF.

The V gene is TRBV28, the J gene TRBJ2-4; TRBD2 matches 8 bases. Trimming at V came to 4 bases and at J to 4 bases, leaving 6 bases not matched to a gene. The CDR3 runs to 15 residues. Looked up from germline, CDR1 is MDHEN and CDR2 is SYDVKM. In DNA form, the CDR3 reads TGTGCCAGCAGTTCGGGGGGGGCAGGGAAAAACATTCAGTACTTC. Its translation is CASSSGGAGKNIQYF.

V and J are TRBV18 and TRBJ1-1; weak D call: TRBD1 (6 bases). V was clipped by 0 bases and J by 5 bases, with 10 bases between them. This CDR3 is 14 amino acids long. Germline CDR1 KGHSH, CDR2 LQKENI. CDR3 amino acids: CASSPPADRTEAFF. CDR3 coding DNA: TGTGCCAGCTCACCACCAGCCGACAGGACTGAAGCTTTCTTT.

The gene calls are TRBV4-3 and TRBJ2-7, with 10 bases lining up with TRBD2. The CDR3 is 14 residues long. V lost 1 base and J lost 7; bases outside the gene matches: 4. Per the germline V gene, CDR1 is LGHNA and CDR2 is YSLEER. The chain's CDR3 is CASSQVAGGGEQYF. In DNA form, the CDR3 reads TGCGCCAGCAGCCAAGTAGCGGGAGGCGGGGAGCAGTACTTC.

V and J are TRBV6-2 or TRBV6-3 and TRBJ2-1; D is ambiguous. Trimming removed 2 bases at V and 6 bases at J, with 5 bases between. Germline CDR1 and CDR2: MNHEY and SVGEGT. The CDR3 contains 12 residues. The CDR3 DNA sequence: TGTGCCAGCAGTTACCCCCCCAATGAGCAGTTCTTC. This sequence encodes CASSYPPNEQFF.

Here the CDR3 reads CASTGRYGYTF. CDR3 bases: TGTGCCTCCACAGGGCGGTATGGCTACACCTTC. This rearrangement joins TRBV28 to TRBJ1-2; D perhaps matches TRBD1 (6 bases). The V gene lost 11 bases and the J gene lost 5 bases, with 12 bases spanning the gap. CDR1 is MDHEN, CDR2 SYDVKM, per germline. The CDR3 is made up of 11 amino acids.

V gene TRBV5-6 combines with J gene TRBJ2-2; TRBD2 matches 11 bases. Germline V CDR1 and CDR2: SGHDT, YYEEEE. With V trimmed by 3 bases and J by 3 bases, 1 base remained unmatched. The CDR3 is made up of 15 amino acids. In DNA, the CDR3 is TGTGCCAGCAGCTCGGGACTAGCGGACACCGGGGAGCTGTTTTTT. Protein product: CASSSGLADTGELFF.

The J gene is TRBJ1-4, the V gene TRBV4-2, with TRBD1 matching over 9 bases. Per the germline V gene, CDR1 is LGHNA and CDR2 is YNFKEQ. The V and J ends lost 3 bases and 6 bases, in that order; junction bases with no gene match: 17. This CDR3 region has 19 residues. The CDR3 coding sequence is TGTGCCAGCAGCCAGGAGCCTTTCGGGACAGGGTCAATCGATGAAAAACTGTTTTTT. Translating gives CASSQEPFGTGSIDEKLFF.

This rearrangement joins TRBV7-9 to TRBJ2-7; the match to TRBD2 covers 11 bases. Germline CDR1 and CDR2: SEHNR and FQNEAQ (reference sequence). The CDR3 spans 15 residues. The junction had 6 bases not matched to a gene; V was cut back by 5 bases and J by 3 bases. CDR3 nucleotide sequence: TGTGCCAGCAGCCTCATTAGCGGGAGGGTCTACGAGCAGTACTTC. It is translated as CASSLISGRVYEQYF.

The V and J genes are TRBV6-5 and TRBJ1-3; no clear D. Deletions cut 6 bases from V and 0 bases from J, with 12 bases between. Germline V gives CDR1 MNHEY, CDR2 SVGAGI. This CDR3 has 15 amino acids. In DNA, the CDR3 is TGTGCCAGCAGCTATGACGGAACCTCTGGAAACACCATATATTTT. It yields the protein CASSYDGTSGNTIYF.

The chain couples TRBV3-1 (or the pseudogene TRBV3-2) to TRBJ2-1; D is perhaps TRBD1 or TRBD2 (5 bases each). CDR1 and CDR2 (germline): LGHDT, YNNKEL (reference sequence). V gave up 1 base and J gave up 9 bases, with 7 bases separating them. This CDR3 contains 12 residues. CDR3: CASSQVGAEQFF. The CDR3 coding sequence is TGTGCCAGCAGCCAAGTCGGGGCTGAGCAGTTCTTC.

J is TRBJ2-7 and V is TRBV3-1 (or the pseudogene TRBV3-2); D is possibly TRBD2 (6 bases). CDR3 length: 15 amino acids. V lost 4 bases, J lost 5 bases, and 18 bases lay in between. The germline V gene has CDR1 LGHDT and CDR2 YNNKEL (reference sequence). The CDR3 reads CASSRKFPGVHEQYF. The CDR3 nucleotides read TGTGCCAGCAGCCGCAAATTCCCGGGGGTCCACGAGCAGTACTTC.

Only one count was recorded for this clone. V usage is TRBV7-6 and J usage is TRBJ2-3; D gene ambiguous. The V gene's germline CDR1 is SGHVS and CDR2 FNYEAQ. The CDR3 sequence is 13 residues long. The germline V and J ends were trimmed by 1 base and 3 bases, with 5 bases remaining between them. CDR3 nucleotide sequence: TGTGCCAGCAGCTTAGGCGTAACAGATACGCAGTATTTT. This translates into CASSLGVTDTQYF.

Comment on this clone: Compared with germline, one end of the junction differs, possibly owing to a read error. The genes are TRBV4-2 and TRBJ2-2; D ambiguous. CDR3 length: 11 residues. Germline V gene lookup returns CDR1 LGHNA and CDR2 YNFKEQ. The CDR3 here is CASSQTVELFF. CDR3 DNA: TGTGCCAGCAGCCAAACCGTGGAGCTGTTTTTT.

The chain recombines TRBV9 with TRBJ2-1; TRBD2 might be the D (6 bases). From germline, CDR1 is SGDLS and CDR2 YYNGEE. This CDR3 has 16 residues. The V end was cut by 7 bases, the J end by 5 bases, with 22 bases between. CDR3 nucleotide sequence: TGTGCCAGCGGGAGGAGGACCGGGCCCGATCACAATGAGCAGTTCTTC. As protein: CASGRRTGPDHNEQFF. The full variable domain, in which reference TRBV9 and TRBJ2-1 provide the parts outside the CDR3, is DSGVTQTPKHLITATGQRVTLRCSPRSGDLSVYWYQQSLDQGLQFLIQYYNGEERAKGNILERFSAQQFPDLHSELNLSSLELGDSALYFCASGRRTGPDHNEQFFGPGTRLTVL.

The chain joins TRBV5-1 to TRBJ2-1; TRBD1 or TRBD2 may be the D gene (6 bases each). V was trimmed by 0 bases and J by 9 bases, leaving 13 bases between them. Germline assignment: CDR1 SGHRS and CDR2 YFSETQ. The CDR3 runs to 14 residues. The CDR3 DNA follows: TGCGCCAGCAGCTTGGTGTCGGGGGCAGGTGAGCAGTTCTTC. Amino acids: CASSLVSGAGEQFF.

This chain connects TRBV6-5 to TRBJ1-6, with a possible D match to TRBD1 (6 bases). From germline, CDR1 is MNHEY and CDR2 SVGAGI. V dropped 5 bases and J dropped 5 bases, with 13 bases sitting between them. This CDR3 comprises 15 residues. CDR3 protein: CASSLTGTNNSPLHF. CDR3 in DNA: TGTGCCAGCAGTCTTACAGGGACTAATAATTCACCCCTCCACTTT.

The chain combines TRBV27 with TRBJ2-2, with 7 bases matching TRBD1. V shed 7 bases and J 1 base; nucleotides not matched to a gene: 3. The CDR3 runs 14 residues. In germline, CDR1 is MNHEY, CDR2 SMNVEV (reference sequence). The CDR3 loop reads CASTRTGNTGELFF. In DNA, the CDR3 is TGTGCCAGCACCCGGACAGGGAACACCGGGGAGCTGTTTTTT.

The chain recombines TRBV9 with TRBJ2-7, with a possible D match to TRBD1 (5 bases). Germline CDR1 and CDR2: SGDLS and YYNGEE. The CDR3 length is 13 residues. Trimming took 0 bases from V and 5 from J, leaving 9 bases between them. This CDR3 reads CASSVDARDEQYF. CDR3 bases: TGTGCCAGCAGCGTAGATGCCAGGGACGAGCAGTACTTC.

The chain employs TRBV5-6 and TRBJ1-2, with 11 bases that match TRBD1. After removal of 0 bases from V and 3 bases from J, the junction contained 7 bases not matched to a gene. The germline V gene has CDR1 SGHDT and CDR2 YYEEEE. The CDR3 contains 17 residues. CDR3 in DNA: TGTGCCAGCAGCTTGGTTCCGGGACAGGGGGATGACTATGGCTACACCTTC. This translates into CASSLVPGQGDDYGYTF.

In its sample, this clone was seen once. The rearrangement uses TRBV24-1 and TRBJ2-3; TRBD1 agrees at 10 bases. CDR3 size: 16 residues. Trimming cost V 5 bases and J 3 bases; bases outside gene matches: 7. Germline values: CDR1 KGHDR, CDR2 SFDVKD. Here the CDR3 DNA reads TGTGCCACCAGTGCCAATTGGGACAGGGGTACAGATACGCAGTATTTT. Protein product: CATSANWDRGTDTQYF.

The chain is built from TRBV19 and TRBJ1-6; no definite D call. The V and J ends lost 8 bases and 10 bases respectively, with 24 bases between them. CDR1 and CDR2 from the germline V gene are LNHDA and SQIVND (reference sequence). The CDR3 is 16 residues long. CDR3 region: CASQSFMTPSGSPLHF. Written as DNA, the CDR3 is TGTGCCAGTCAATCCTTCATGACCCCCTCGGGCTCACCCCTCCACTTT. Drawing the rest from reference TRBV19 and TRBJ1-6, the complete variable domain is DGGITQSPKYLFRKEGQNVTLSCEQNLNHDAMYWYRQDPGQGLRLIYYSQIVNDFQKGDIAEGYSVSREKKESFPLTVTSAQKNPTAFYLCASQSFMTPSGSPLHFGNGTRLTVT.

V usage is TRBV4-3 and J usage is TRBJ2-2; D gene unclear. V was shortened by 2 bases and J by 7 bases, with 11 bases between the two germline ends. Germline V gene data show CDR1 as LGHNA and CDR2 as YSLEER. This CDR3 region has 14 residues. The chain's CDR3 is CASSQRMRGGELFF. CDR3 DNA sequence: TGCGCCAGCAGCCAAAGGATGAGAGGCGGGGAGCTGTTTTTT.

V usage is TRBV7-2 and J usage is TRBJ2-2; TRBD2 aligns across 10 bases. The CDR3 runs 17 residues. V was pared by 5 bases and J by 0 bases, with 6 bases of the junction left unmatched. Germline V gene data show CDR1 as SGHTA and CDR2 as FQGNSA. The CDR3 is CASSLASGRANTGELFF. The DNA for the CDR3 is TGTGCCAGCAGCCTCGCTAGCGGGAGAGCGAACACCGGGGAGCTGTTTTTT.

This clone was counted a single time. CDR3 protein: CASSQVGRQAGNYGYTF. DNA for the CDR3: TGCGCCAGCAGCCAAGTGGGTAGACAGGCCGGGAACTATGGCTACACCTTC. The V and J genes are TRBV4-3 and TRBJ1-2, with a tentative D call TRBD1 (6 bases). The CDR3 is made up of 17 amino acids. Between the trimmed V and J ends, which lost 1 base and 2 bases, there was a span of 17 bases. Germline V gives CDR1 LGHNA, CDR2 YSLEER.

The chain links TRBV18 to TRBJ2-5, with TRBD1 matching over 8 bases. The CDR3 is made up of 13 amino acids. V gave up 4 bases and J gave up 5 bases; unmatched junction bases: 3. Germline CDR1 and CDR2: KGHSH and LQKENI. DNA for the CDR3: TGTGCCAGCTCACGTCAGGGGGCTGAGACCCAGTACTTC. Protein product: CASSRQGAETQYF.